This passage covers 18 T cell receptor beta chains from one sample sequenced in a study of blood T cell repertoires in COVID-19. Sequenced by immunoSEQ multiplex PCR; TCRdb stores in-frame clones only, minus some. Here the sample spans 40,000 to 60,000 clones, more than 75% being singletons. The sample taken for sequencing was peripheral blood. These receptor sequences come from an elderly woman with COVID-19, enrolled during active disease.

The chain combines TRBV5-6 with TRBJ1-2; weak D call: TRBD1 (5 bases). V shed 3 bases and J shed 2 bases, with 14 bases lying between them. This CDR3 comprises 15 residues. CDR1 and CDR2 from the germline V gene are SGHDT and YYEEEE. The CDR3 loop reads CASSYMGGANYGYTF. The CDR3 DNA reads TGTGCCAGCAGCTATATGGGGGGTGCGAACTATGGCTACACCTTC.

CDR3 region: CASSYVGGYTDTQYF. The CDR3 coding sequence is TGTGCCAGCAGTTATGTGGGGGGATACACAGATACGCAGTATTTT. The V call is TRBV6-5, the J call TRBJ2-3; D might be TRBD2 (6 bases). Germline CDR1 is MNHEY and CDR2 is SVGAGI. Trimming left V 3 bases short and J 2 bases short, with 12 bases between. The length of the CDR3 is 15 residues.

The rearrangement uses TRBV19 and TRBJ1-5, with 8 bases aligning to TRBD1. CDR3 length equals 16 residues. Per germline, CDR1 LNHDA and CDR2 SQIVND (reference sequence). J gave up 1 base and V 5 bases, and 7 bases lay outside the gene matches. This CDR3 reads CASSPYRGGSNQPQHF. The CDR3 DNA sequence: TGTGCCAGTAGTCCCTACAGGGGGGGAAGCAATCAGCCCCAGCATTTT.

This clone has only a few counts. The rearrangement links TRBV6-6 to TRBJ1-1; D unresolved. The CDR3 has 11 amino acids. Germline V gene sequence: CDR1 MNHNY, CDR2 SVGAGI (reference sequence). The V and J ends lost 7 bases and 6 bases respectively, with 9 bases between them. The CDR3 loop is CASKTGAEAFF. CDR3 nucleotide sequence: TGTGCCAGCAAAACGGGTGCTGAAGCTTTCTTT.

This rearrangement joins TRBV30 to TRBJ1-5; tentatively, D is TRBD1 (5 bases). The V gene lost 1 base and the J gene lost 8 bases, with 12 bases spanning the gap. The CDR3 is 13 amino acids. Germline CDR1 is GTSNPN and CDR2 is SVGIG (reference sequence). CDR3 sequence (DNA): TGTGCCTGGAGTGCGACAGCTATCAAGCCCCAGCATTTT. Translated: CAWSATAIKPQHF.

The chain joins TRBV21-1 to TRBJ2-1; the DNA was not compared with TRBD2, the D call given in the table. TRBV21-1 is marked as a pseudogene. This CDR3 contains 21 residues. The CDR3 loop is CATAGSGRGTRLAGGLYEQFF. The CDR3 DNA reads TGTGCCACAGCAGGGAGTGGGAGGGGAACACGACTAGCGGGGGGATTGTATGAGCAGTTCTTC.

This clone is medium-sized within its sample. The rearrangement links TRBV19 to TRBJ1-5, with a possible D match to TRBD1 (6 bases). The CDR3 consists of 16 residues. CDR1 is LNHDA, CDR2 SQIVND, per germline (reference sequence). V shed 5 bases and J shed 1 base, with 15 bases lying between them. The CDR3 sequence is CASSGGRVWSNQPQHF. CDR3 sequence (DNA): TGTGCCAGTAGTGGGGGCAGGGTTTGGAGCAATCAGCCCCAGCATTTT.

This chain links TRBV5-1 with TRBJ1-1, with 10 bases aligning to TRBD1. The germline CDR1 and CDR2 sequences are SGHRS and YFSETQ. The V and J ends lost 4 bases and 6 bases, in that order; junction bases with no gene match: 6. The CDR3 extends over 14 amino acids. The CDR3 DNA reads TGCGCCAGCAGCAACTCCGGACAGGGGGCTGAAGCTTTCTTT. It codes for CASSNSGQGAEAFF.

This chain connects TRBV29-1 to TRBJ1-2; TRBD1 agrees at 11 bases. From germline, CDR1 is SQVTM and CDR2 ANQGSEA. The CDR3 spans 15 residues. Losses at the gene ends were 7 bases for V and 3 bases for J; bases not matched to a gene: 10. In DNA form, the CDR3 reads TGCAGCGCCGAGGACAGGGGGCAATCGGACTATGGCTACACCTTC. Translating gives CSAEDRGQSDYGYTF.

The chain links TRBV11-2 to TRBJ2-5; the D gene is possibly TRBD1 (6 bases). There are 12 residues in the CDR3. In germline, CDR1 is SGHAT, CDR2 FQNNGV. V lost 5 bases to trimming and J lost 7 bases, with 11 bases between them. The CDR3 is CASSRARGTQYF. The CDR3 DNA reads as TGTGCCAGCAGCCGCGCCAGGGGGACCCAGTACTTC.

The chain uses TRBV2 and TRBJ2-3; maybe TRBD2 (5 bases). V was shortened by 2 bases and J by 2 bases, with 8 bases between the two germline ends. Per the germline V gene, CDR1 is SNHLY and CDR2 is FYNNEI. This CDR3 contains 14 residues. CDR3 in amino acids: CASSELDFTDTQYF. For the CDR3, the DNA is TGTGCCAGCAGTGAACTGGACTTCACAGATACGCAGTATTTT.

This clone was detected once. V usage is TRBV2 and J usage is TRBJ1-2, with a possible D match to TRBD1 (5 bases). V shed 1 base and J shed 4 bases, with 10 bases lying between them. The germline CDR1 and CDR2 sequences are SNHLY and FYNNEI. The CDR3 sequence is 14 residues long. CDR3 coding DNA: TGTGCCAGCAGTGAAGATGGGGGGGGCTATGGCTACACCTTC. Protein: CASSEDGGGYGYTF.

This chain links TRBV19 with TRBJ2-1; D perhaps matches TRBD1 (5 bases). The length of the CDR3 is 14 residues. The germline V and J ends were trimmed by 3 bases and 3 bases, with 9 bases remaining between them. From germline, CDR1 is LNHDA and CDR2 SQIVND (reference sequence). The chain's CDR3 is CASSIRGSYNEQFF. The CDR3 DNA follows: TGTGCCAGTAGTATTAGGGGAAGCTACAATGAGCAGTTCTTC.

J is TRBJ1-3 and V is TRBV9, with 11 bases identical to TRBD1. The V gene's germline CDR1 is SGDLS and CDR2 YYNGEE. The CDR3 has 16 amino acids. V was pared by 0 bases and J by 3 bases, with 2 bases of the junction left unmatched. In nucleotides, the CDR3 is TGTGCCAGCAGCGTAGGGGGACAGGGGGTTGGAAACACCATATATTTT. It yields the protein CASSVGGQGVGNTIYF.

This rearrangement joins TRBV7-6 to TRBJ1-5; 7 nucleotides agree with TRBD1. CDR1 is SGHVS and CDR2 is FNYEAQ in the germline V gene. Trimming took 6 bases from V and 3 from J; bases not matched to a gene: 14. The CDR3 runs 17 residues. CDR3 protein: CASSLTPGGRINQPQHF. The CDR3 coding sequence is TGTGCCAGCAGTCTTACCCCAGGGGGTAGAATCAATCAGCCCCAGCATTTT.

This clone was seen only once. The J gene is TRBJ2-1, the V gene TRBV9; 7 nucleotides match TRBD2. V lost 0 bases, J lost 0 bases, and 9 bases stayed unmatched. The CDR3 spans 18 residues. Germline V gives CDR1 SGDLS, CDR2 YYNGEE. The chain's CDR3 is CASSVGLSGVSSYNEQFF. The CDR3 nucleotides read TGTGCCAGCAGCGTAGGTTTGAGCGGGGTGAGCTCCTACAATGAGCAGTTCTTC.

V usage is TRBV28 and J usage is TRBJ2-2, with 10 bases that match TRBD1. The CDR3 has 16 residues. CDR1 is MDHEN, CDR2 SYDVKM, per germline. V trimming: 3 bases; J trimming: 7 bases; junction bases outside the gene matches: 8. CDR3 in DNA: TGTGCCAGCAGTTTTGGGGGGACAGGGGCCCTCGGGGAGCTGTTTTTT. The encoded protein is CASSFGGTGALGELFF.

This clone turned up a few times. The rearrangement links TRBV29-1 to TRBJ1-1; D not certain. CDR1 SQVTM and CDR2 ANQGSEA come from the germline V gene. The CDR3 is made up of 11 amino acids. V lost 7 bases to trimming and J lost 4 bases, with 10 bases between them. The CDR3, as DNA: TGCAGCGGGATTAGAGGCACTGAAGCTTTCTTT. Its translation: CSGIRGTEAFF.